The T cell receptor beta chain under discussion was sequenced for a study of memory CD4+ T cells and cytomegalovirus serostatus. The sort gate was single viable CD3+CD4+CD8-CD45RO+ cells for memory CD4+ T cells. Donors' CMV status reflects serum IgG against pp150, pp28, p38, p52. After thawing, CD4+ T cells were positively selected. Findings and caveats of the study: Of 150 to 200 reported CMV TCRbeta sequences, about 67 were found in memory CD4+ repertoires.

The V and J ends lost 6 bases and 5 bases, in that order; junction bases with no gene match: 8. Per germline, CDR1 MNHEY and CDR2 SVGAGI. This CDR3 has 15 amino acids. Only in-frame clones appear in the TCRdb table, and some are missing; sequencing was by immunoSEQ multiplex PCR. The sample consists of around 50,000 clones, just under 80% of them appearing once. About this clone: The antigen is not known.

Source material: memory CD4+ T cells from blood. The source of this sequence is an adult in good health and CMV-seronegative. The chain links TRBV6-5 to TRBJ1-1; 11 bases match TRBD1. The CDR3 DNA sequence: TGTGCCAGCAGCTTAGGGGACAGGGGGTCGACTGAAGCTTTCTTT. Translation: CASSLGDRGSTEAFF.